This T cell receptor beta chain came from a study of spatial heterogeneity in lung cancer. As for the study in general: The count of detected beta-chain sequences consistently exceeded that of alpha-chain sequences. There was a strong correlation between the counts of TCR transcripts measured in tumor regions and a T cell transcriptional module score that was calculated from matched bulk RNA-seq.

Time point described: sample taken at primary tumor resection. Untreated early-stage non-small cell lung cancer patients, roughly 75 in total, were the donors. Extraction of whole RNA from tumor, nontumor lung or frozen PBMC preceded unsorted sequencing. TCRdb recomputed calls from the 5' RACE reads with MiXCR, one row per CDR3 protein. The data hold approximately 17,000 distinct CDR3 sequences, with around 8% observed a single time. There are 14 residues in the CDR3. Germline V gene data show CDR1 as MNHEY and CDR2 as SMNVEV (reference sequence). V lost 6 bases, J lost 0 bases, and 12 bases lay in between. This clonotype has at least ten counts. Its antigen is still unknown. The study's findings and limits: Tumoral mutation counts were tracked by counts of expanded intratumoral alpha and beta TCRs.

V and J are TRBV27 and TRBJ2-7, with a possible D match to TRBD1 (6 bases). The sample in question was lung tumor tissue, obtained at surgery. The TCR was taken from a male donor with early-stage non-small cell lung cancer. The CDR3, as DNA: TGTGCCAGCAGCATAGGGGGTAACTCCTACGAGCAGTACTTC. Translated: CASSIGGNSYEQYF.